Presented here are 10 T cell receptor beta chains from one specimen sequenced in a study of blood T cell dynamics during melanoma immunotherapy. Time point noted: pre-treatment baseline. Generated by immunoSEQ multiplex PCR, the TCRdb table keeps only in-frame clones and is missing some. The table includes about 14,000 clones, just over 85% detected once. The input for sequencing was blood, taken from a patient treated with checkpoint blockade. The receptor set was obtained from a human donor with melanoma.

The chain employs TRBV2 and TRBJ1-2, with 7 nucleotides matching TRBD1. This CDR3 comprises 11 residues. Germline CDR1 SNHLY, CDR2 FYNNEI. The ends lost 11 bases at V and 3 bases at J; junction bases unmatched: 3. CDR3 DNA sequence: TGTGCCGATGGGACAGACTATGGCTACACCTTC. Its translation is CADGTDYGYTF.

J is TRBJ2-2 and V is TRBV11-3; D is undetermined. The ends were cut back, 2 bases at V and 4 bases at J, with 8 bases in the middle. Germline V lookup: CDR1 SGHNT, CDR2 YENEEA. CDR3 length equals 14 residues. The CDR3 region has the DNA TGTGCCAGCAGCTTAAACGGGTTCACCGGGGAGCTGTTTTTT. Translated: CASSLNGFTGELFF. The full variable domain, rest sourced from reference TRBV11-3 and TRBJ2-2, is EAGVVQSPRYKIIEKKQPVAFWCNPISGHNTLYWYLQNLGQGPELLIRYENEEAVDDSQLPKDRFSAERLKGVDSTLKIQPAELGDSAVYLCASSLNGFTGELFFGEGSRLTVL.

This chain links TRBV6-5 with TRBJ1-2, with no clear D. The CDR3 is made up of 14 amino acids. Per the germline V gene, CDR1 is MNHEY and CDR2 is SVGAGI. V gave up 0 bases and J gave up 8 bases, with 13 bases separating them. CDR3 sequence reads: CASSYSSKGLGYTF. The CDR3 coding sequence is TGTGCCAGCAGTTACTCGTCGAAGGGCCTCGGCTACACCTTC.

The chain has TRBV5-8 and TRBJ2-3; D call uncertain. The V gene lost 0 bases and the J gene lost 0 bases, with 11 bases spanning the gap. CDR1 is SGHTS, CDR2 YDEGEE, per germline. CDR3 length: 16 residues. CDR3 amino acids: CASSLAGRSSTDTQYF. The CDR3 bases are TGTGCCAGCAGCTTGGCTGGCAGGAGTAGCACAGATACGCAGTATTTT.

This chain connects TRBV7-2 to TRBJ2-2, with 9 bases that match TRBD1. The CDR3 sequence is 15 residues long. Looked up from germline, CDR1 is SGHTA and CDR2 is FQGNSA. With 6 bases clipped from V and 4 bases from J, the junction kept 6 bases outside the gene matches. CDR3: CASRRDRAGTGELFF. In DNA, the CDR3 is TGTGCCAGCAGACGGGACAGGGCAGGCACCGGGGAGCTGTTTTTT.

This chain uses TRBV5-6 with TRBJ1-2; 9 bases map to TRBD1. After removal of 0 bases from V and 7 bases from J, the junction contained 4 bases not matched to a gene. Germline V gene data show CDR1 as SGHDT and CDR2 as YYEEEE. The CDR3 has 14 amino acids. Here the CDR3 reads CASSLVGQGFGYTF. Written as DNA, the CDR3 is TGTGCCAGCAGCTTGGTGGGACAGGGCTTTGGCTACACCTTC.

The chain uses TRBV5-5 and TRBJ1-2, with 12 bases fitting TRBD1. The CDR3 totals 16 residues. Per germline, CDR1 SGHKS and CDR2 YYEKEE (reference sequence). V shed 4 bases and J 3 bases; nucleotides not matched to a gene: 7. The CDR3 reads CASSPGTGGADYGYTF. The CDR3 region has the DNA TGTGCCAGCAGCCCTGGGACAGGGGGCGCCGACTATGGCTACACCTTC.

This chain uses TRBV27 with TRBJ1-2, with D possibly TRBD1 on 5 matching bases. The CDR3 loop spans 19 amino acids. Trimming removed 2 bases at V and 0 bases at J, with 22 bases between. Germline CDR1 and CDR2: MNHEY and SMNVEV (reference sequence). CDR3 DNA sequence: TGTGCCAGCAGTTTAAAAAGGGGTAGGGGACGAGACGCTAACTATGGCTACACCTTC. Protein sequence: CASSLKRGRGRDANYGYTF.

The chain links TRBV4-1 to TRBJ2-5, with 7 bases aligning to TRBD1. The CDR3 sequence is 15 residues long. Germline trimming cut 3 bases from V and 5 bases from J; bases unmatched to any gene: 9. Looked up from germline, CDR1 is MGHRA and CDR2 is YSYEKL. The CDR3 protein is CASSQNPQGTETQYF. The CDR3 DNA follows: TGCGCCAGCAGCCAGAACCCACAGGGGACGGAGACCCAGTACTTC.

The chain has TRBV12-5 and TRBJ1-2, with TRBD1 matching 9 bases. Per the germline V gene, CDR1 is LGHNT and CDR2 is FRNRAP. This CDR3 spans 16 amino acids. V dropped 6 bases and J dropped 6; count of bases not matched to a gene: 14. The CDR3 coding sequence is TGTGCTAGTGGCTACCCCCCGGGACAGGGTGTAAATGGCTACACCTTC. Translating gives CASGYPPGQGVNGYTF.